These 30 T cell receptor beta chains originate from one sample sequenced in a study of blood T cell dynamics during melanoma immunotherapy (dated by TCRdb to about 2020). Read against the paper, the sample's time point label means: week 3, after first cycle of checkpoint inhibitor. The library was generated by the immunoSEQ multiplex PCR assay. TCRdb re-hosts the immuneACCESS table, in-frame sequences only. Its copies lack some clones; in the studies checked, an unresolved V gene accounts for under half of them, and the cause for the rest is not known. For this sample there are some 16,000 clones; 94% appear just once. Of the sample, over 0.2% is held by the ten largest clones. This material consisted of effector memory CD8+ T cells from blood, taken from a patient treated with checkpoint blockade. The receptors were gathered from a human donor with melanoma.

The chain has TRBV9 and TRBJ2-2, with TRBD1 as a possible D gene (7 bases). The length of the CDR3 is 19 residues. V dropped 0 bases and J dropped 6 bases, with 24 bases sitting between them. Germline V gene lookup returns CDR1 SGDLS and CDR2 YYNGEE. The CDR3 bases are TGTGCCAGCAGCGTAGGGAGGGGGCTCTCTACGATGGGGTCCGGGGAGCTGTTTTTT. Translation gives CASSVGRGLSTMGSGELFF.

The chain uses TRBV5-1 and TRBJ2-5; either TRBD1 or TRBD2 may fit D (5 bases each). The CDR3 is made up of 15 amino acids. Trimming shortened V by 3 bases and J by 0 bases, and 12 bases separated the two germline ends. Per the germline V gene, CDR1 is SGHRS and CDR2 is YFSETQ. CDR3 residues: CASSWDLGYQETQYF. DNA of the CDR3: TGCGCCAGCAGCTGGGACCTAGGGTACCAAGAGACCCAGTACTTC.

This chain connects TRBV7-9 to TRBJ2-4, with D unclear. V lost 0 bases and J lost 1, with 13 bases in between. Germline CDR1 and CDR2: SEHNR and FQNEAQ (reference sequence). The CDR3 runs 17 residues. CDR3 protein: CASSLADGREAKNIQYF. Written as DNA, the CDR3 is TGTGCCAGCAGCTTAGCGGACGGGCGCGAGGCCAAAAACATTCAGTACTTC. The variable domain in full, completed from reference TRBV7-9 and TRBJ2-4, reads DTGVSQNPRHKITKRGQNVTFRCDPISEHNRLYWYRQTLGQGPEFLTYFQNEAQLEKSRLLSDRFSAERPKGSFSTLEIQRTEQGDSAMYLCASSLADGREAKNIQYFGAGTRLSVL.

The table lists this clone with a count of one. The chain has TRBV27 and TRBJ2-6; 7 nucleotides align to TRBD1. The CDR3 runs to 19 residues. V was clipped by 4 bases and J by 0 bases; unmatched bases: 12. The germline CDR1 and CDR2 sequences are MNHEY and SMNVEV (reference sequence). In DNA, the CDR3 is TGTGCCAGCAGTTCCTCCCCGACAGGGTGGCTCTCTGGGGCCAACGTCCTGACTTTC. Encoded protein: CASSSSPTGWLSGANVLTF.

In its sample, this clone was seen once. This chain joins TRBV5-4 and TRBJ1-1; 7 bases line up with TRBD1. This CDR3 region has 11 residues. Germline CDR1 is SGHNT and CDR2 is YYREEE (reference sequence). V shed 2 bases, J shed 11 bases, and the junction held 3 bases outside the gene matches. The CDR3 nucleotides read TGTGCCAGCAGCTTTGGACAGGCCGCTTTCTTT. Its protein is CASSFGQAAFF.

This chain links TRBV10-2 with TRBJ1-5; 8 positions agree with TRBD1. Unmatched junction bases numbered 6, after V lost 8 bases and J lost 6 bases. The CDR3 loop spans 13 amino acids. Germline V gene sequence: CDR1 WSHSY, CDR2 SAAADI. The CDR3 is CASPGTGVQPQHF. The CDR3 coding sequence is TGCGCCAGCCCGGGGACAGGTGTTCAGCCCCAGCATTTT.

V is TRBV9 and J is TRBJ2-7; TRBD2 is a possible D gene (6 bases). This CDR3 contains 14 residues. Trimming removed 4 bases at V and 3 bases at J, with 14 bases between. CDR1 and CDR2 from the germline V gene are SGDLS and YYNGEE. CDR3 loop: CASSPGGSGYEQYF. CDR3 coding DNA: TGTGCCAGCAGCCCCGGGGGTAGCGGCTACGAGCAGTACTTC.

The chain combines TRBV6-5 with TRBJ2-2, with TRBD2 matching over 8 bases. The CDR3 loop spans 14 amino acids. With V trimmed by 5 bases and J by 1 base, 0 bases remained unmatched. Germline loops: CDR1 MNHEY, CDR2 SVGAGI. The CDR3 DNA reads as TGTGCCAGCAGTACTAGCGGGAACACCGGGGAGCTGTTTTTT. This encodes CASSTSGNTGELFF.

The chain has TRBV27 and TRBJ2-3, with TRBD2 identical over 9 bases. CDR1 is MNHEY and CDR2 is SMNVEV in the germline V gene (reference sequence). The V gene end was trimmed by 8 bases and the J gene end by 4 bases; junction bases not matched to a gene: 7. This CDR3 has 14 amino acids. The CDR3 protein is CASGPGLAPDTQYF. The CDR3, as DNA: TGTGCCAGCGGTCCGGGACTAGCACCAGATACGCAGTATTTT.

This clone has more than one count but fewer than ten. DNA of the CDR3: TGCGCCAGCAGCCCCAGAGGTCCAGGGTTGAACACTGAAGCTTTCTTT. Translation: CASSPRGPGLNTEAFF. This chain joins TRBV4-1 and TRBJ1-1, with D tentatively TRBD1 (5 bases). The germline V and J ends were trimmed by 4 bases and 0 bases, with 15 bases remaining between them. The germline CDR1 and CDR2 sequences are MGHRA and YSYEKL. The CDR3 covers 16 residues.

CDR3: CASSNGGSHEQYF. The CDR3 nucleotides are TGTGCCAGCAGTAATGGGGGAAGCCACGAGCAGTACTTC. The V gene is TRBV27, the J gene TRBJ2-7; D may correspond to TRBD1 or TRBD2 (5 bases each). CDR3 length equals 13 residues. V lost 5 bases, J lost 5 bases, and 13 bases lay in between. The germline V gene has CDR1 MNHEY and CDR2 SMNVEV (reference sequence).

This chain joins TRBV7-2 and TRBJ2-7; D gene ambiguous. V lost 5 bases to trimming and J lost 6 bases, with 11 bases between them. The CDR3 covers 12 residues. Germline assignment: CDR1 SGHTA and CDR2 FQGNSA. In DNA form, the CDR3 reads TGTGCCAGCAGCCCAGGCCTCTCCGAGCAGTACTTC. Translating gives CASSPGLSEQYF.

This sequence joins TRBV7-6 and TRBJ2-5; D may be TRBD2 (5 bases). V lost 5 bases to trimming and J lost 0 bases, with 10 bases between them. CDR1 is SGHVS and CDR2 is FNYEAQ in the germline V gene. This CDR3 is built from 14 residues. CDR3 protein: CASSRLLDQETQYF. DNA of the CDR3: TGTGCCAGCAGCCGACTACTAGACCAAGAGACCCAGTACTTC.

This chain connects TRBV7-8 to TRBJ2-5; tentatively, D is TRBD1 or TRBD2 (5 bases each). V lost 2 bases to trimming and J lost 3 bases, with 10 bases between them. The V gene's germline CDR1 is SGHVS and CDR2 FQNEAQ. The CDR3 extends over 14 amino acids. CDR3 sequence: CASSLTGTKETQYF. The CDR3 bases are TGTGCCAGCAGCTTAACCGGGACCAAAGAGACCCAGTACTTC.

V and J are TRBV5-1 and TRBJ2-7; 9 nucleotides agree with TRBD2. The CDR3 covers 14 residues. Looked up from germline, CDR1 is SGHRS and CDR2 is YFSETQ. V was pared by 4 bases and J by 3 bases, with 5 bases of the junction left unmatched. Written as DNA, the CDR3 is TGCGCCAGCAGCCCGTATAGCGGGAGCTACGAGCAGTACTTC. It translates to CASSPYSGSYEQYF.

In DNA, the CDR3 is TGTGCCAGCAGCTTGGCGGTGTCCTATGAGCAGTTCTTC. This codes for CASSLAVSYEQFF. The chain carries TRBV5-4 and TRBJ2-1; no firm D call. The CDR3 consists of 13 residues. Germline loops: CDR1 SGHNT, CDR2 YYREEE (reference sequence). V lost 0 bases and J lost 8, with 9 bases in between. Full variable domain (rest looked up from reference TRBV5-4 and TRBJ2-1): ETGVTQSPTHLIKTRGQQVTLRCSSQSGHNTVSWYQQALGQGPQFIFQYYREEENGRGNFPPRFSGLQFPNYSSELNVNALELDDSALYLCASSLAVSYEQFFGPGTRLTVL.

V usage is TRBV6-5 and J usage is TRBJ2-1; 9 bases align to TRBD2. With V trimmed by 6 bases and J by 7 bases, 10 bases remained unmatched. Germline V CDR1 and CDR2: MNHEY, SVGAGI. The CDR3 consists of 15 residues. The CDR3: CASRVGTSPRNEQFF. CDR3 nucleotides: TGTGCCAGCAGGGTCGGGACTAGCCCGCGGAATGAGCAGTTCTTC.

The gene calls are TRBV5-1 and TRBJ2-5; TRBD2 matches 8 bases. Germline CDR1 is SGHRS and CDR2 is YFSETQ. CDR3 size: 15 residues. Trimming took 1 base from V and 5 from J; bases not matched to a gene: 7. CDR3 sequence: CASSLMREAGETQYF. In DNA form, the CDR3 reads TGCGCCAGCAGCTTGATGCGGGAGGCCGGGGAGACCCAGTACTTC.

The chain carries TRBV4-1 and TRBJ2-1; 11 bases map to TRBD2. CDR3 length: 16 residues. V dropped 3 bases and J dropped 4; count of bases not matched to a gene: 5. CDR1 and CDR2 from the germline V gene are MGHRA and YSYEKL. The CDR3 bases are TGCGCCAGCAGCCAGACGACTAGCGGGGTATACAATGAGCAGTTCTTC. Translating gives CASSQTTSGVYNEQFF.

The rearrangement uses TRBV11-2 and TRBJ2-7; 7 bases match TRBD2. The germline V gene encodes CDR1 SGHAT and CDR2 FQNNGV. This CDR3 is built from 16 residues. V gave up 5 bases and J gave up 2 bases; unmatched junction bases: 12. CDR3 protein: CASSPPLGEGPYEQYF. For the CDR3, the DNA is TGTGCCAGCAGCCCCCCCCTGGGGGAGGGCCCCTACGAGCAGTACTTC.

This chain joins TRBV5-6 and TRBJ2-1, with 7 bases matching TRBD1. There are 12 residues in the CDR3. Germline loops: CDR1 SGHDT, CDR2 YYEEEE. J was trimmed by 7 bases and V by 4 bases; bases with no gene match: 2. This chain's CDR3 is CASSLQGNEQFF. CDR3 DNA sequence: TGTGCCAGCAGCCTACAGGGGAATGAGCAGTTCTTC.

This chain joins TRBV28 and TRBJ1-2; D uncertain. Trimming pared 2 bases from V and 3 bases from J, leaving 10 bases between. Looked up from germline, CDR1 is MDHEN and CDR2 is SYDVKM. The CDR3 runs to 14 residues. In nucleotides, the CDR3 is TGTGCCAGCAGTTTACGGCCAGCCTACTATGGCTACACCTTC. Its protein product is CASSLRPAYYGYTF.

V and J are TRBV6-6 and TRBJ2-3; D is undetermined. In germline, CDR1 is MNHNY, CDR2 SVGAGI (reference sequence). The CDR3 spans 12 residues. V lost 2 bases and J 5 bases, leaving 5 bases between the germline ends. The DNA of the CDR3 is TGTGCCAGCAGTTACGGGCAAGATACGCAGTATTTT. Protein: CASSYGQDTQYF.

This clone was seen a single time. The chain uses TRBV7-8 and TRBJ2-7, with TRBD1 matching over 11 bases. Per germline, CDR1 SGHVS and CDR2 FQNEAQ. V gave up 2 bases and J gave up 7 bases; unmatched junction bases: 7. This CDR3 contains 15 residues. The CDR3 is CASSLPGQGVGEQYF. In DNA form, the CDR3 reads TGTGCCAGCAGCTTACCGGGACAGGGGGTCGGAGAGCAGTACTTC.

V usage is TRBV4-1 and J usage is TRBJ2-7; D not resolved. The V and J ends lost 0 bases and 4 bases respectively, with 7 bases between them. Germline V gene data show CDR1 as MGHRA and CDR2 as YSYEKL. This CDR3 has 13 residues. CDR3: CASSQDLRYEQYF. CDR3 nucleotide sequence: TGCGCCAGCAGCCAAGATCTTCGGTACGAGCAGTACTTC.

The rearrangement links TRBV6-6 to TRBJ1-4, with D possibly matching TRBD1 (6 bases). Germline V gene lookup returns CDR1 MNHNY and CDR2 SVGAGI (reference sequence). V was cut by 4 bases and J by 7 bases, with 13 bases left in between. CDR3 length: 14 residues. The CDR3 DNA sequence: TGTGCCAGCAGTTTGCCGGGACACAGTGAAAAACTGTTTTTT. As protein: CASSLPGHSEKLFF.

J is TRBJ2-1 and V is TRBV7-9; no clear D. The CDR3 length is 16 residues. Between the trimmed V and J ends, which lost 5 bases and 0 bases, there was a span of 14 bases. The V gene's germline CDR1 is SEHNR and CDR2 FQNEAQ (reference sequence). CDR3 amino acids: CASSIPATNSYNEQFF. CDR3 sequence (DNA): TGTGCCAGCAGCATCCCCGCAACCAACTCCTACAATGAGCAGTTCTTC.

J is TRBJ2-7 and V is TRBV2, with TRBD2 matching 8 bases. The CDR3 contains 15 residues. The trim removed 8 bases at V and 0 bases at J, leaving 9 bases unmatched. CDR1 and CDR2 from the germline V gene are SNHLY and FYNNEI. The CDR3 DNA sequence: TGTGCCAGCGACCTGGAGGGACTAGACTCCTACGAGCAGTACTTC. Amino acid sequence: CASDLEGLDSYEQYF.

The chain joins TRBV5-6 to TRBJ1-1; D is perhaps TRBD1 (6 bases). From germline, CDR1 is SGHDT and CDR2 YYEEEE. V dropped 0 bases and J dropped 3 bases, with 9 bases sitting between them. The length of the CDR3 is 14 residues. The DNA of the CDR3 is TGTGCCAGCAGCTTGGGGGGGCTGGACACTGAAGCTTTCTTT. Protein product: CASSLGGLDTEAFF.

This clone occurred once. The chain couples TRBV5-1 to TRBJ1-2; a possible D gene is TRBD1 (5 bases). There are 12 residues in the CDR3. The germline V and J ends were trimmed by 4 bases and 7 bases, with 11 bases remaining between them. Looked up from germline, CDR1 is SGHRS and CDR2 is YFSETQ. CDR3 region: CASSVDSSGYTF. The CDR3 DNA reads TGCGCCAGCAGCGTCGACAGTTCTGGCTACACCTTC.